A single sample gave rise to the 5 T cell receptor beta chains below, sequenced in a study of blood T cell repertoires in COVID-19. Sequenced by immunoSEQ multiplex PCR; TCRdb stores in-frame clones only, minus some. The sample carries around 310,000 clones, around 90% recorded once. Sequencing used PBMCs or T cells enriched from blood (not recorded which). The receptor set was obtained from a man aged 25-40 years who had recovered from COVID-19.

V and J are TRBV3-1 (or the pseudogene TRBV3-2) and TRBJ1-1, with D hard to call. This CDR3 region has 14 residues. Trimming removed 4 bases from V and 0 bases from J, with 9 bases in between. Germline CDR1 LGHDT, CDR2 YNNKEL (reference sequence). Written as DNA, the CDR3 is TGTGCCAGCAGCCTCACTCCAATGAACACTGAAGCTTTCTTT. It is translated as CASSLTPMNTEAFF.

The CDR3 region has the DNA TGTGCCAGCAGCACACAGGGGTTAAGCTACGAGCAGTACTTC. Its translation is CASSTQGLSYEQYF. This sequence joins TRBV13 and TRBJ2-7; 7 bases line up with TRBD1. CDR1 and CDR2 from the germline V gene are PRHDT and FYEKMQ (reference sequence). V was clipped by 5 bases and J by 3 bases; unmatched bases: 7. The CDR3 contains 14 residues.

The chain is built from TRBV3-1 (or the pseudogene TRBV3-2) and TRBJ2-5, with 10 bases that match TRBD1. Germline V gene sequence: CDR1 LGHDT, CDR2 YNNKEL (reference sequence). This CDR3 region has 20 residues. Unmatched junction bases numbered 16, after V lost 1 base and J lost 2 bases. The CDR3 sequence is CASSQVDIGTGAQVQETQYF. The DNA for the CDR3 is TGTGCCAGCAGCCAAGTCGACATAGGGACAGGGGCCCAGGTACAAGAGACCCAGTACTTC.

The rearrangement links TRBV5-5 to TRBJ2-3, with a weak D call TRBD2 (5 bases). Germline values: CDR1 SGHKS, CDR2 YYEKEE (reference sequence). The CDR3 contains 14 residues. V lost 4 bases and J lost 4, with 13 bases in between. The CDR3 region has the DNA TGTGCCAGCAGCCGGGGAACCAGCCCAGATACGCAGTATTTT. Encoded protein: CASSRGTSPDTQYF.

The V gene is TRBV4-1, the J gene TRBJ2-1, with TRBD1 identical over 11 bases. The J segment lost 6 bases and the V segment lost 0 bases, leaving 10 bases of the junction unmatched. Germline CDR1 is MGHRA and CDR2 is YSYEKL. This CDR3 contains 18 residues. CDR3 sequence (DNA): TGCGCCAGCAGCCAAGATCCCCATGGGACAGGGGGGGGCAATGAGCAGTTCTTC. Amino acids: CASSQDPHGTGGGNEQFF.